This entry lists 29 T cell receptor beta chains sequenced from one sample in a study of T cell repertoires in cytomegalovirus infection. TCRdb reanalysed the reads using MiXCR and keeps one entry per CDR3 protein. The table has approximately 110,000 distinct CDR3 sequences, roughly 41% seen once. Their antigen targets remain unknown. The sample here was CD8+ T cells from cultured PBMCs, taken from culture after CMV antigen stimulation. The receptors derive from a human donor in good health (CMV status not recorded). Some clones in this sample may be carry-over from other donors' samples.

This clonotype was seen ten or more times. This chain links TRBV7-2 with TRBJ2-7; 7 positions agree with TRBD2. CDR1 is SGHTA and CDR2 is FQGNSA in the germline V gene. The V and J ends lost 4 bases and 5 bases, in that order; junction bases with no gene match: 8. CDR3 size: 14 residues. CDR3 nucleotides: TGTGCCAGCAGCTGGACTAGTGTAGTCGACGAGCAGTACTTC. Protein: CASSWTSVVDEQYF. Filled out from reference TRBV7-2 and TRBJ2-7, the complete variable domain reads GAGVSQSPSNKVTEKGKDVELRCDPISGHTALYWYRQSLGQGLEFLIYFQGNSAPDKSGLPSDRFSAERTGGSVSTLTIQRTQQEDSAVYLCASSWTSVVDEQYFGPGTRLTVT.

The chain uses TRBV27 and TRBJ1-5, with unresolved D. Germline loops: CDR1 MNHEY, CDR2 SMNVEV (reference sequence). The CDR3 runs 15 residues. V shed 2 bases and J shed 4 bases, with 12 bases lying between them. CDR3 sequence reads: CASSLTPLGNQPQHF. The CDR3 DNA follows: TGTGCCAGCAGTTTAACCCCCTTAGGGAATCAGCCCCAGCATTTT.

The chain has TRBV6-5 and TRBJ2-7, with 7 nucleotides matching TRBD2. V shed 4 bases, J shed 3 bases, and the junction held 6 bases outside the gene matches. CDR1 and CDR2 from the germline V gene are MNHEY and SVGAGI. The CDR3 runs 14 residues. The CDR3 sequence is CASSWDGGNYEQYF. CDR3 nucleotide sequence: TGTGCCAGCAGTTGGGACGGGGGGAACTACGAGCAGTACTTC.

This clonotype was observed at least ten times. This chain links TRBV28 with TRBJ2-7; TRBD1 agrees at 9 bases. Germline loops: CDR1 MDHEN, CDR2 SYDVKM. V dropped 1 base and J dropped 4; count of bases not matched to a gene: 11. CDR3 size: 17 residues. The CDR3 nucleotides are TGTGCCAGCAGTTTATTATACGTGGGGACAGGGAAATACGAGCAGTACTTC. Protein sequence: CASSLLYVGTGKYEQYF.

This clonotype was found a few times. The V and J genes are TRBV6-5 and TRBJ2-1; D is possibly TRBD2 (5 bases). The CDR3 spans 15 residues. CDR1 is MNHEY and CDR2 is SVGAGI in the germline V gene. V was clipped by 6 bases and J by 0 bases, with 12 bases between them. The DNA for the CDR3 is TGTGCCAGCAGACTGAGCGGATACTCCTACAATGAGCAGTTCTTC. It is translated as CASRLSGYSYNEQFF.

The rearrangement uses TRBV7-9 and TRBJ2-1, with D unclear. This CDR3 spans 15 amino acids. Trimming cost V 1 base and J 4 bases, with 11 bases left between them. Germline lookup yields CDR1 SEHNR and CDR2 FQNEAQ (reference sequence). CDR3 nucleotides: TGTGCCAGCAGCTTAGGGCAGAGCCTATACAATGAGCAGTTCTTC. This codes for CASSLGQSLYNEQFF.

This clonotype was recorded a few times. The CDR3 DNA reads TGTGCCAGCAGTCCGGGACTACCCACAGATACGCAGTATTTT. Amino acids: CASSPGLPTDTQYF. This chain joins TRBV12-3 or TRBV12-4 and TRBJ2-3; TRBD2 matches at 7 bases. J gave up 2 bases and V 5 bases, and 4 bases lay outside the gene matches. CDR3 length: 14 residues.

There are a few counts of this clonotype. The chain uses TRBV10-2 and TRBJ1-2; D gene unclear. Germline V gene lookup returns CDR1 WSHSY and CDR2 SAAADI. V was trimmed by 1 base and J by 0 bases, leaving 9 bases between them. The CDR3 extends over 15 amino acids. The CDR3 DNA is TGCGCCAGCAGTGAGTTTCTCAGCGCTAACTATGGCTACACCTTC. It codes for CASSEFLSANYGYTF.

The rearrangement links TRBV5-5 to TRBJ1-2, with 7 bases lining up with TRBD1. V dropped 0 bases and J dropped 6; count of bases not matched to a gene: 8. The length of the CDR3 is 15 residues. Germline CDR1 is SGHKS and CDR2 is YYEKEE (reference sequence). This chain's CDR3 is CASSLVEGARDGYTF. DNA for the CDR3: TGTGCCAGCAGCTTGGTTGAGGGGGCGAGGGATGGCTACACCTTC.

The V gene is TRBV12-3 or TRBV12-4, the J gene TRBJ2-1, with TRBD1 matching over 7 bases. This CDR3 spans 13 amino acids. Trimming at V came to 4 bases and at J to 5 bases, leaving 2 bases not matched to a gene. Written as DNA, the CDR3 is TGTGCCAGCAGTTCAGGGACAGACAATGAGCAGTTCTTC. This sequence encodes CASSSGTDNEQFF.

The chain uses TRBV20-1 and TRBJ2-1, with TRBD2 matching 11 bases. V was pared by 0 bases and J by 9 bases, with 10 bases of the junction left unmatched. Germline CDR1 reads DFQATT; CDR2 reads SNEGSKA (reference sequence). This CDR3 contains 16 residues. The CDR3 sequence is CSARDGIAGGLGEQFF. Here the CDR3 DNA reads TGCAGTGCTAGAGATGGGATAGCGGGGGGGCTAGGTGAGCAGTTCTTC.

The rearrangement uses TRBV12-3 or TRBV12-4 and TRBJ2-3; D is perhaps TRBD1 (5 bases). CDR3 length: 14 amino acids. V was cut by 11 bases and J by 0 bases, with 15 bases left in between. CDR3 in amino acids: CAAGRATSTDTQYF. The CDR3 bases are TGTGCCGCAGGCAGGGCGACTAGCACAGATACGCAGTATTTT.

This rearrangement joins TRBV24-1 to TRBJ1-1, with no clear D. The CDR3 is 15 amino acids. Germline CDR1 and CDR2: KGHDR and SFDVKD. The V and J ends lost 2 bases and 1 base respectively, with 10 bases between them. The CDR3 coding sequence is TGTGCCACCAGTGATTCCGCTTATGGGAACACTGAAGCTTTCTTT. It codes for CATSDSAYGNTEAFF.

The chain joins TRBV6-5 to TRBJ2-5; the match to TRBD2 covers 9 bases. Germline CDR1 MNHEY, CDR2 SVGAGI. This CDR3 has 14 amino acids. V lost 8 bases to trimming and J lost 3 bases; unmatched junction nucleotides: 7. The CDR3 is CASQPGLAEETQYF. The CDR3 DNA follows: TGTGCCAGCCAACCGGGACTAGCCGAAGAGACCCAGTACTTC.

The rearrangement joins TRBV12-3 or TRBV12-4 to TRBJ1-5; D is undetermined. This CDR3 is built from 16 residues. The V and J ends lost 7 bases and 0 bases respectively, with 16 bases between them. The CDR3 region has the DNA TGTGCCAGCACCGTACTAGGAGATTATAGCAATCAGCCCCAGCATTTT. It encodes CASTVLGDYSNQPQHF.

The V gene is TRBV19, the J gene TRBJ2-1, with D unclear. The CDR3 consists of 13 residues. Trimming left V 3 bases short and J 8 bases short, with 11 bases between. Looked up from germline, CDR1 is LNHDA and CDR2 is SQIVND (reference sequence). The DNA for the CDR3 is TGTGCCAGTAGTATGGTTTATTCCGATGAGCAGTTCTTC. The encoded protein is CASSMVYSDEQFF.

This sequence joins TRBV23-1 and TRBJ1-5, with a tentative D call TRBD1 (5 bases). TRBV23-1 is placed among ORFs of uncertain function. With 4 bases removed from V and 4 bases from J, the gap between germline ends came to 14 bases. The CDR3 loop spans 15 amino acids. CDR3 DNA sequence: TGCGCCAGCAGTCCACCAGGGAGGAGGAATCAGCCCCAGCATTTT. Translation: CASSPPGRRNQPQHF.

The chain recombines TRBV20-1 with TRBJ1-5; no definite D call. This CDR3 has 12 amino acids. Trimming removed 0 bases from V and 11 bases from J, with 11 bases in between. Germline loops: CDR1 DFQATT, CDR2 SNEGSKA (reference sequence). The DNA of the CDR3 is TGCAGTGCTAGAGATATCGGAGCGGCCCAGCATTTT. This gives the protein CSARDIGAAQHF.

This clonotype showed up just a few times. V gene TRBV11-1 combines with J gene TRBJ1-1; no clear D gene. CDR1 SGHAT and CDR2 FQDESV come from the germline V gene (reference sequence). Trimming cost V 6 bases and J 5 bases, with 19 bases left between them. CDR3 length equals 15 residues. The CDR3 region is CASSPRPPRSTEAFF. The CDR3 DNA follows: TGTGCCAGCAGTCCCCGTCCACCGCGAAGTACTGAAGCTTTCTTT.

The chain links TRBV19 to TRBJ1-4, with 11 bases aligning to TRBD1. CDR3 size: 17 residues. Germline loops: CDR1 LNHDA, CDR2 SQIVND (reference sequence). V lost 5 bases to trimming and J lost 0 bases; unmatched junction nucleotides: 5. This CDR3 is CASSSGTGGPTNEKLFF. The CDR3 DNA sequence: TGTGCCAGTAGTTCCGGGACAGGGGGTCCAACTAATGAAAAACTGTTTTTT.

This rearrangement joins TRBV7-6 to TRBJ1-5; D may be TRBD1 (5 bases). Trimming removed 2 bases from V and 1 base from J, with 18 bases in between. The CDR3 is 18 residues long. CDR1 and CDR2 (germline): SGHVS, FNYEAQ. CDR3 region: CASSLTPGGAWSNQPQHF. CDR3 coding DNA: TGTGCCAGCAGCTTAACTCCCGGCGGGGCTTGGAGCAATCAGCCCCAGCATTTT.

The rearrangement joins TRBV7-9 to TRBJ1-2, with D possibly being TRBD1 (6 bases). From germline, CDR1 is SEHNR and CDR2 FQNEAQ (reference sequence). V was pared by 4 bases and J by 4 bases, with 16 bases between. The CDR3 is 15 residues long. The CDR3 DNA reads TGTGCCAGCAGCTACACCGGGACAAACGCCTATGGCTACACCTTC. Protein: CASSYTGTNAYGYTF.

This clonotype was detected a few times. This rearrangement joins TRBV19 to TRBJ1-1, with no clear D. The V and J ends lost 3 bases and 0 bases respectively, with 5 bases between them. There are 13 residues in the CDR3. CDR1 and CDR2 from the germline V gene are LNHDA and SQIVND (reference sequence). The DNA of the CDR3 is TGTGCCAGTAGTATTAGGGTGAACACTGAAGCTTTCTTT. As protein: CASSIRVNTEAFF.

This rearrangement joins TRBV6-5 to TRBJ2-7, with 7 bases matching TRBD1. V trimming: 2 bases; J trimming: 6 bases; junction bases outside the gene matches: 7. This CDR3 is built from 14 residues. Germline values: CDR1 MNHEY, CDR2 SVGAGI. DNA of the CDR3: TGTGCCAGCAGTTACGAAGACAGGGCCGGCGAGCAGTACTTC. Its protein is CASSYEDRAGEQYF.

V is TRBV15 and J is TRBJ2-1; possibly TRBD1 or TRBD2 for D (6 bases each). V was shortened by 5 bases and J by 0 bases, with 11 bases between the two germline ends. This CDR3 has 15 amino acids. Germline CDR1 LNHNV, CDR2 YYDKDF (reference sequence). The CDR3 is CATSSSGASYNEQFF. CDR3 in DNA: TGTGCCACCAGCTCCTCGGGGGCCTCCTACAATGAGCAGTTCTTC.

The chain combines TRBV27 with TRBJ2-5; 9 nucleotides align to TRBD2. Trimming at V came to 6 bases and at J to 5 bases, leaving 13 bases not matched to a gene. The CDR3 is 16 amino acids. Per the germline V gene, CDR1 is MNHEY and CDR2 is SMNVEV (reference sequence). CDR3: CASSPRGRGGFETQYF. The CDR3 nucleotides are TGTGCCAGCAGCCCTAGGGGGCGGGGGGGTTTTGAGACCCAGTACTTC.

This clonotype has a single count. The chain couples TRBV4-1 to TRBJ2-7; D is possibly TRBD1 (6 bases). The CDR3 length is 14 residues. Trimming removed 4 bases at V and 4 bases at J, with 14 bases between. CDR1 is MGHRA, CDR2 YSYEKL, per germline. The CDR3 here is CASSLRAGQYEQYF. CDR3 in DNA: TGCGCCAGCAGCCTCCGCGCAGGACAGTACGAGCAGTACTTC.

This clonotype has just a few counts. The chain uses TRBV7-9 and TRBJ1-3; 8 positions match TRBD1. This CDR3 is 16 amino acids long. Germline V CDR1 and CDR2: SEHNR, FQNEAQ (reference sequence). Trimming took 5 bases from V and 0 from J; bases not matched to a gene: 6. Written as DNA, the CDR3 is TGTGCCAGCAGCCACACGACAGGGGACTCTGGAAACACCATATATTTT. Translated, it gives CASSHTTGDSGNTIYF.

This clonotype showed up just a few times. The chain has TRBV7-2 and TRBJ1-1, with D uncertain. The CDR3 covers 13 residues. Trimming took off 3 bases at V and 6 bases at J, with 11 bases between the two ends. Germline V gene data show CDR1 as SGHTA and CDR2 as FQGNSA. CDR3 sequence: CASSFSRTAEAFF. The CDR3 nucleotides are TGTGCCAGCAGCTTTAGTCGCACAGCTGAAGCTTTCTTT.